A single sample gave rise to the 18 T cell receptor beta chains below, sequenced in a study of OX40 agonist ivuxolimab in advanced cancers. The assay was immunoSEQ multiplex PCR, and TCRdb's table has in-frame clones only and misses some. The sample lists about 73,000 clones; about 93% were seen once. This material consisted of CD4+ or CD8+ T cells sorted from blood, taken in a trial of the OX40 agonist ivuxolimab. The source of these receptors is an adult with an advanced solid tumor such as melanoma, head and neck, liver or kidney cancer.

The chain links TRBV6-1 to TRBJ1-4; possible D gene TRBD1, 5 bases. V shed 4 bases and J shed 8 bases, with 20 bases lying between them. Germline lookup yields CDR1 MNHNS and CDR2 SASEGT. CDR3 length: 16 residues. DNA for the CDR3: TGTGCCAGCAGTGTCAATCCGGGACCTTTGGGGGAAAAACTGTTTTTT. Its protein product is CASSVNPGPLGEKLFF.

The genes are TRBV7-6 and TRBJ2-5; 9 nucleotides agree with TRBD2. Germline trimming cut 5 bases from V and 5 bases from J; bases unmatched to any gene: 6. Germline loops: CDR1 SGHVS, CDR2 FNYEAQ. The length of the CDR3 is 14 residues. The CDR3 sequence is CASSRTSGRETQYF. In nucleotides, the CDR3 is TGTGCCAGCAGCCGTACTAGCGGGCGGGAGACCCAGTACTTC.

This rearrangement joins TRBV27 to TRBJ2-7; 14 bases agree with TRBD2. Germline V gene lookup returns CDR1 MNHEY and CDR2 SMNVEV (reference sequence). The V gene end was trimmed by 10 bases and the J gene end by 4 bases; junction bases not matched to a gene: 3. The CDR3 consists of 13 residues. CDR3 amino acids: CAIGTSGSYEQYF. CDR3 nucleotide sequence: TGTGCCATCGGGACTAGCGGGAGTTACGAGCAGTACTTC.

The chain links TRBV7-2 to TRBJ2-2; D is possibly TRBD2 (5 bases). The CDR3 totals 15 residues. CDR1 and CDR2 from the germline V gene are SGHTA and FQGNSA. Trimming removed 2 bases at V and 6 bases at J, with 13 bases between. CDR3 bases: TGTGCCAGCAGCTTAAAGAGAGGGAATTCCGGGGAGCTGTTTTTT. Its protein product is CASSLKRGNSGELFF.

The gene calls are TRBV7-2 and TRBJ1-1; D is ambiguous. Germline CDR1 and CDR2: SGHTA and FQGNSA. V shed 8 bases and J shed 0 bases, with 10 bases lying between them. The CDR3 loop spans 13 amino acids. CDR3 nucleotides: TGTGCCAGCGAGGATGGAGTGAACACTGAAGCTTTCTTT. It yields the protein CASEDGVNTEAFF.

CDR3 nucleotides: TGTGCCAGCAGTTTATGGGACAGGGGGCCCGGGGCCAACGTCCTGACTTTC. It is translated as CASSLWDRGPGANVLTF. This sequence joins TRBV28 and TRBJ2-6, with 11 bases identical to TRBD1. Germline CDR1 reads MDHEN; CDR2 reads SYDVKM. Trimming took 0 bases from V and 4 from J; bases not matched to a gene: 2. This CDR3 contains 17 residues.

This chain links TRBV13 with TRBJ2-1; 11 nucleotides line up with TRBD2. Trimming took 0 bases from V and 0 from J; bases not matched to a gene: 22. The CDR3 length is 24 residues. Germline CDR1 reads PRHDT; CDR2 reads FYEKMQ (reference sequence). The CDR3 here is CASSLGLATGYLAGGPISYNEQFF. The CDR3 DNA reads as TGTGCCAGCAGCTTAGGCCTCGCGACAGGGTACTTAGCGGGAGGGCCAATCTCCTACAATGAGCAGTTCTTC. The variable domain in full, with the rest retrieved from reference TRBV13 and TRBJ2-1, is AAGVIQSPRHLIKEKRETATLKCYPIPRHDTVYWYQQGPGQDPQFLISFYEKMQSDKGSIPDRFSAQQFSDYHSELNMSSLELGDSALYFCASSLGLATGYLAGGPISYNEQFFGPGTRLTVL.

The genes are TRBV7-3 and TRBJ2-4, with a weak D call TRBD1 (5 bases). V lost 5 bases and J lost 0, with 14 bases in between. This CDR3 comprises 16 residues. The V gene's germline CDR1 is SGHTA and CDR2 FQGTGA. CDR3 residues: CASSPRGPLAKNIQYF. In DNA, the CDR3 is TGTGCCAGCAGCCCAAGGGGCCCCCTAGCCAAAAACATTCAGTACTTC.

The rearrangement joins TRBV28 to TRBJ2-4; tentative D call: TRBD1 (6 bases). Trimming pared 5 bases from V and 2 bases from J, leaving 16 bases between. The CDR3 covers 16 residues. CDR1 MDHEN and CDR2 SYDVKM come from the germline V gene. The CDR3 sequence is CASSLLPDRPKNIQYF. The CDR3 region has the DNA TGTGCCAGCAGTCTACTCCCCGACAGGCCCAAAAACATTCAGTACTTC. Drawing the rest from reference TRBV28 and TRBJ2-4, the complete variable domain is DVKVTQSSRYLVKRTGEKVFLECVQDMDHENMFWYRQDPGLGLRLIYFSYDVKMKEKGDIPEGYSVSREKKERFSLILESASTNQTSMYLCASSLLPDRPKNIQYFGAGTRLSVL.

The chain carries TRBV9 and TRBJ2-5; TRBD2 matches at 9 bases. This CDR3 contains 15 residues. The V gene end was trimmed by 0 bases and the J gene end by 5 bases; junction bases not matched to a gene: 5. Germline CDR1 reads SGDLS; CDR2 reads YYNGEE. The CDR3 nucleotides read TGTGCCAGCAGCGTAGATCAGCGGGGGGCGGAGACCCAGTACTTC. It translates to CASSVDQRGAETQYF. Full variable domain (rest looked up from reference TRBV9 and TRBJ2-5): DSGVTQTPKHLITATGQRVTLRCSPRSGDLSVYWYQQSLDQGLQFLIQYYNGEERAKGNILERFSAQQFPDLHSELNLSSLELGDSALYFCASSVDQRGAETQYFGPGTRLLVL.

The chain recombines TRBV5-1 with TRBJ2-2; 8 bases agree with TRBD2. The germline V gene encodes CDR1 SGHRS and CDR2 YFSETQ. V trimming: 0 bases; J trimming: 2 bases; junction bases outside the gene matches: 3. CDR3 size: 16 residues. The CDR3 coding sequence is TGCGCCAGCAGCTTGGGAGCGGGAGTTAACACCGGGGAGCTGTTTTTT. Translating it yields CASSLGAGVNTGELFF.

The V gene is TRBV5-5, the J gene TRBJ1-1, with unresolved D. Germline V gene lookup returns CDR1 SGHKS and CDR2 YYEKEE (reference sequence). Trimming took off 0 bases at V and 5 bases at J, with 14 bases between the two ends. The CDR3 length is 15 residues. The CDR3 loop is CASSLVLGMTTEAFF. In nucleotides, the CDR3 is TGTGCCAGCAGCTTGGTTCTAGGCATGACAACTGAAGCTTTCTTT. Full variable domain (outside the CDR3, taken from reference TRBV5-5 and TRBJ1-1): DAGVTQSPTHLIKTRGQQVTLRCSPISGHKSVSWYQQVLGQGPQFIFQYYEKEERGRGNFPDRFSARQFPNYSSELNVNALLLGDSALYLCASSLVLGMTTEAFFGQGTRLTVV.

This clone appeared once. This chain connects TRBV5-8 to TRBJ2-3; D is perhaps TRBD1 or TRBD2 (5 bases each). CDR3 size: 15 residues. Germline CDR1 SGHTS, CDR2 YDEGEE. The germline V and J ends were trimmed by 2 bases and 4 bases, with 14 bases remaining between them. The CDR3 protein is CASSFGSRGADTQYF. The CDR3 nucleotides read TGTGCCAGCAGCTTTGGCTCCCGAGGGGCAGATACGCAGTATTTT.

V usage is TRBV6-6 and J usage is TRBJ2-3; no clear D gene. CDR3 length: 13 residues. Trimming took off 6 bases at V and 0 bases at J, with 7 bases between the two ends. Per the germline V gene, CDR1 is MNHNY and CDR2 is SVGAGI (reference sequence). The CDR3: CASRSLSTDTQYF. The CDR3 DNA reads TGTGCCAGCAGGTCCTTGAGCACAGATACGCAGTATTTT.

The chain has TRBV19 and TRBJ2-2; D is unresolved. Trimming removed 5 bases at V and 7 bases at J, with 20 bases between. The CDR3 sequence is 16 residues long. Germline values: CDR1 LNHDA, CDR2 SQIVND (reference sequence). The CDR3 here is CASSPAGRRRDGELFF. The CDR3 bases are TGTGCCAGTAGTCCAGCTGGACGGCGGAGAGACGGGGAGCTGTTTTTT.

The V gene is TRBV2, the J gene TRBJ2-7; no reliable D call. The length of the CDR3 is 14 residues. The V gene lost 8 bases and the J gene lost 2 bases, with 16 bases spanning the gap. CDR1 is SNHLY and CDR2 is FYNNEI in the germline V gene. DNA for the CDR3: TGTGCCAGCCAACTTAGGACCCTAACCTACGAGCAGTACTTC. It specifies CASQLRTLTYEQYF.

The count of this clone is one. This rearrangement joins TRBV4-2 to TRBJ2-1; D possibly uses TRBD1 or TRBD2 (5 bases each). CDR3 size: 18 residues. In germline, CDR1 is LGHNA, CDR2 YNFKEQ. V was trimmed by 0 bases and J by 0 bases, leaving 15 bases between them. CDR3 in DNA: TGTGCCAGCAGCCAAGATTGGGACCAGAGAGGCTCCTACAATGAGCAGTTCTTC. It codes for CASSQDWDQRGSYNEQFF.

The CDR3 here is CASSDADRGTGNTIYF. CDR3 DNA sequence: TGTGCCAGCAGCGACGCGGACAGGGGGACTGGAAACACCATATATTTT. The genes are TRBV5-4 and TRBJ1-3; 10 bases map to TRBD1. The CDR3 sequence is 16 residues long. V was clipped by 4 bases and J by 2 bases; unmatched bases: 6. Germline V gene lookup returns CDR1 SGHNT and CDR2 YYREEE (reference sequence).